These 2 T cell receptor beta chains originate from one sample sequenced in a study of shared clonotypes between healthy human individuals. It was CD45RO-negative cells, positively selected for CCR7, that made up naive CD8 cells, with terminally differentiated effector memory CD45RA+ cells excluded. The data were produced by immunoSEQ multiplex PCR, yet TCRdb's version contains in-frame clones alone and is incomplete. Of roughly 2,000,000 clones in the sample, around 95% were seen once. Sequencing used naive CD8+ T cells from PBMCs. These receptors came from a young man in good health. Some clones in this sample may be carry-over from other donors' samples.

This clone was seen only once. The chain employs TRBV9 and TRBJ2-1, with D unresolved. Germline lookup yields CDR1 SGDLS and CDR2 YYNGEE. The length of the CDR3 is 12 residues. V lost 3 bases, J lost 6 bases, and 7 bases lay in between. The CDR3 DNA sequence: TGTGCCAGCAGCGAGAGGTTCAATGAGCAGTTCTTC. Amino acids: CASSERFNEQFF.

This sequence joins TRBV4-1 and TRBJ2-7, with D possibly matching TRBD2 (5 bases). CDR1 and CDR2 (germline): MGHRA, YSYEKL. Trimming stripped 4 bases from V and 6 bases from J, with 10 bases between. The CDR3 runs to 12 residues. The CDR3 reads CASSLGRGEQYF. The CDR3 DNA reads TGCGCCAGCAGCCTTGGCCGGGGCGAGCAGTACTTC.